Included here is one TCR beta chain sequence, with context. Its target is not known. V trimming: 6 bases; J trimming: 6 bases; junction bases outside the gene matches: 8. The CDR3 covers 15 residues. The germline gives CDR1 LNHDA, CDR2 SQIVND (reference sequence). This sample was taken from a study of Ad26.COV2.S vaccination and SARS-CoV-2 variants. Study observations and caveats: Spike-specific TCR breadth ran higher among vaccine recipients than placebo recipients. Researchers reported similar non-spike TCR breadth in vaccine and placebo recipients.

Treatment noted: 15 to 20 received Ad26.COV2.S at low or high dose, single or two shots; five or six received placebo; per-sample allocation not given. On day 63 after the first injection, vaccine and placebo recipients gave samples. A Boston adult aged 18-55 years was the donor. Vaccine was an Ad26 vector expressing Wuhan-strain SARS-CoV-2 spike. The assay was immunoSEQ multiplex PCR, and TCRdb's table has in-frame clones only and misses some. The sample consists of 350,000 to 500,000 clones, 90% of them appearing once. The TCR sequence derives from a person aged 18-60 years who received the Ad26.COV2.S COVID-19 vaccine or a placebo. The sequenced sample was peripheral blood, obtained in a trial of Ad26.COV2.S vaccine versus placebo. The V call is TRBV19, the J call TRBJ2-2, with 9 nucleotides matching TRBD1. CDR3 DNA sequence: TGTGCCAGTAGGGGGACAGGGAGTAGGTCCGGGGAGCTGTTTTTT. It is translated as CASRGTGSRSGELFF.